This T cell receptor beta chain was observed in a study of metastatic and nonmetastatic thyroid tumors. On the study more broadly: Comparison of repertoires was carried out across blood and tumor or nodule tissue from malignant and benign thyroid patients.

Patients had received no treatment of any kind before thyroid surgery. Germline V gene data show CDR1 as LNHDA and CDR2 as SQIVND (reference sequence). The CDR3 contains 14 residues. Regarding this clone: Just one base apart from a much larger clone, this may be a read error.

MiXCR reprocessed the PCR reads for TCRdb. The table includes roughly 55,000 clones, 15% to 20% detected once. The sequenced sample was blood. The genes are TRBV19 and TRBJ1-1; the D gene is possibly TRBD1 (5 bases). This sequence originates from a male donor with papillary thyroid cancer or a benign thyroid nodule (not recorded which). Some clones in this sample may be carry-over from other donors' samples. The CDR3: CVSSIGQGVTEAFF. The CDR3 coding sequence is TGTGTCAGTAGTATAGGGCAGGGAGTCACTGAAGCTTTCTTT.